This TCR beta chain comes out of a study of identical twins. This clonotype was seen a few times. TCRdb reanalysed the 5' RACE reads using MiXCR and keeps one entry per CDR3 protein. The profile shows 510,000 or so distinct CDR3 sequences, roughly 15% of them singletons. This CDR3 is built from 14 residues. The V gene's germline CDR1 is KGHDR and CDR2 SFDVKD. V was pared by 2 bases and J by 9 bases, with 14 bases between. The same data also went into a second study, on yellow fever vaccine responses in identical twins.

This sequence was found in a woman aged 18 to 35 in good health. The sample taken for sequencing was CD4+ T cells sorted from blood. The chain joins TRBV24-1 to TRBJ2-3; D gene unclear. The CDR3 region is CATSDSLGFNTQYF. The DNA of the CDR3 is TGTGCCACCAGTGATTCCCTCGGTTTTAACACGCAGTATTTT.